This T cell receptor beta chain was sequenced for a study of blood T cell repertoires in COVID-19. Looking at the study overall: Italy, Spain and the United States were the sources of the convalescent and acute COVID-19 samples.

Using immunoSEQ multiplex PCR, the repertoire was profiled, and TCRdb retains in-frame clones only, with some absent. The sample records approximately 170,000 clones, more than 75% being singletons. The TCR originated in a woman aged 80 or over with COVID-19, enrolled during active disease. Sequencing input: peripheral blood.

The CDR3 here is CASGSPTGELFF. CDR3 coding DNA: TGCGCCAGCGGGAGTCCTACCGGGGAGCTGTTTTTT. V gene TRBV5-1 combines with J gene TRBJ2-2; a weak D match, TRBD2 (5 bases). Germline CDR1 reads SGHRS; CDR2 reads YFSETQ. The V end was cut by 7 bases, the J end by 5 bases, with 9 bases between. There are 12 residues in the CDR3. The full variable domain, rest sourced from reference TRBV5-1 and TRBJ2-2, is KAGVTQTPRYLIKTRGQQVTLSCSPISGHRSVSWYQQTPGQGLQFLFEYFSETQRNKGNFPGRFSGRQFSNSRSEMNVSTLELGDSALYLCASGSPTGELFFGEGSRLTVL.